This TCR beta chain is drawn from a study of graft-versus-host responses after intestinal transplantation. Sequencing was performed with immunoSEQ multiplex PCR; in TCRdb, only in-frame clones are kept and a portion is missing. The repertoire consists of 130,000 or so clones, with around 90% occurring once and the leading ten covering around 0.19%. There are 14 residues in the CDR3. J was trimmed by 0 bases and V by 11 bases; bases with no gene match: 8. Germline V gene lookup returns CDR1 ENHRY and CDR2 SYGVKD. The study's findings and limits: Some GvH clones appeared in ileal mucosa or blood before recipient bone marrow.

In regard to this clone: Its specificity is not known.

This chain connects TRBV10-3 to TRBJ2-3; 7 bases are a match to TRBD1. Here the sequenced sample was unstimulated CD4+ T cells sorted from spleen or lymph node cells, taken before intestinal transplant. This sequence originates from a human donor who received an intestinal transplant. CDR3 amino acids: CASQGDVSTDTQYF. The CDR3 region has the DNA TGTGCCTCCCAGGGGGACGTAAGCACAGATACGCAGTATTTT.